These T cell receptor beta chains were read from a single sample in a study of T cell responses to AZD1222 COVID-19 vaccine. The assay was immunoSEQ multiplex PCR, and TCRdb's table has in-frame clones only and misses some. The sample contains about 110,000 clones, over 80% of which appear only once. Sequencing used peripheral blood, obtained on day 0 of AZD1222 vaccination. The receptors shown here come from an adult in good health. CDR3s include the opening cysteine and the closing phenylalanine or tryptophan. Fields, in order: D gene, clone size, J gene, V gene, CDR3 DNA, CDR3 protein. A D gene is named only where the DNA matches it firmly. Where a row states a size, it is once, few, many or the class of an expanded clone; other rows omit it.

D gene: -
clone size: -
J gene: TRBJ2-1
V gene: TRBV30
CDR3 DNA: TGTGCCTGGAGTGTACGCAGGCCCAATGAGCAGTTCTTC
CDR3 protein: CAWSVRRPNEQFF

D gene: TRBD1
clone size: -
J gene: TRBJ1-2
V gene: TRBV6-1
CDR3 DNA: TGTGCCAGCAGTGCACCACAGGCCGGGACAGGGGGCGTAGAGGATGGCTACACCTTC
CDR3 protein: CASSAPQAGTGGVEDGYTF

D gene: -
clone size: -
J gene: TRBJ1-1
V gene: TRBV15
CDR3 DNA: TGTGCCACCAGCAGAGAGGGAGCCCCCACCACTGAAGCTTTCTTT
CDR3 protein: CATSREGAPTTEAFF

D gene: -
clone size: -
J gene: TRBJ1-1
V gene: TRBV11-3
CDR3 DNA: TGTGCCAGCAGCGCTCAGGGGAACACTGAAGCTTTCTTT
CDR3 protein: CASSAQGNTEAFF

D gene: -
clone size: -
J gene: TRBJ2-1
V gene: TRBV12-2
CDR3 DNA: TGTGCAAGTCGCTTAGGGGGGGTCAATGAGCAGTTCTTC
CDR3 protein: CASRLGGVNEQFF

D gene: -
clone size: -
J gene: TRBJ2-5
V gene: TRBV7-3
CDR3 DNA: TGTGCCAGCAGCTTAGTCGGGAAAGAGACCCAGTACTTC
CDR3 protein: CASSLVGKETQYF

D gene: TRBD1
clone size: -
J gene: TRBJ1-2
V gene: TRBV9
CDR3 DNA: TGTGCCAGCAGCGCCCTCGACAGGGGGCTATATGGCTACACCTTC
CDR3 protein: CASSALDRGLYGYTF

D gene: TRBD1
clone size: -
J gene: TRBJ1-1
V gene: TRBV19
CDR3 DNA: TGTGCCAGTACCTATATCCTAGGGACAGGGATGAACACTGAAGCTTTCTTT
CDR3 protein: CASTYILGTGMNTEAFF

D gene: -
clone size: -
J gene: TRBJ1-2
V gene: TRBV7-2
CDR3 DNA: TGTGCCAGCAGCTTAGTCTGGCAGTCTAACTATGGCTACACCTTC
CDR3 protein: CASSLVWQSNYGYTF

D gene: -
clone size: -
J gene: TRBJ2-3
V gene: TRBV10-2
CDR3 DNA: TGCGCCAGCAGCGTAGCAACTACCCCAGATACGCAGTATTTT
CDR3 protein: CASSVATTPDTQYF

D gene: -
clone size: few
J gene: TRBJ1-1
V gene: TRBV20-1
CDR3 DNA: TGCAGTGCTTCCCGGGGAGAGGAAGCTTTCTTT
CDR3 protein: CSASRGEEAFF

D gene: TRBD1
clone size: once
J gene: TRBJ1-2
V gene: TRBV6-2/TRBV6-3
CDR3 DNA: TGTGCCAGCAGTCAGAGCCCGGACAGGGAGGGCGGCTACACCTTC
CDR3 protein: CASSQSPDREGGYTF

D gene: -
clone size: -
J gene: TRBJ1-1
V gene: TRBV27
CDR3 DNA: TGTGCCAGCAGTATCCTCCCGAGACCCAACACTGAAGCTTTCTTT
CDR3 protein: CASSILPRPNTEAFF

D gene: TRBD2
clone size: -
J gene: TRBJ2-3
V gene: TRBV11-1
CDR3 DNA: TGTGCCAGCAGCTTTAGAGTAGCGGGGGGCACAGATACGCAGTATTTT
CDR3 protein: CASSFRVAGGTDTQYF

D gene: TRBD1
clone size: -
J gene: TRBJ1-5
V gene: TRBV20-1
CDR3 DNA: TGCAGTGCTAGTGGACAGGGGAGTCAGCCCCAGCATTTT
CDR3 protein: CSASGQGSQPQHF

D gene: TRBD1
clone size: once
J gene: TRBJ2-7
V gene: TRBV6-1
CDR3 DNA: TGTGCCAGCAGTGAAGGGTTGAGGACAGGGTTTCCCTACGAGCAGTACTTC
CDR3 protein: CASSEGLRTGFPYEQYF

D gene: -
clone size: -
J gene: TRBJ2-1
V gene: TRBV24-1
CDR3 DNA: TGTGCCACCAGTGGGGGGCCCTCCTACAATGAGCAGTTCTTC
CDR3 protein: CATSGGPSYNEQFF

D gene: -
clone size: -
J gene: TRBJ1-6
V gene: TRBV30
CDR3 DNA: TGTGCCTGGAGGGTGAGCTCCTATAATTCACCCCTCCACTTT
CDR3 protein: CAWRVSSYNSPLHF

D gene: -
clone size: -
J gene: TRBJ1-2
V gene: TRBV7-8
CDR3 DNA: TGTGCCAGCACCCTCTTGGAGGGGGGCAACTATGGCTACACCTTC
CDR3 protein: CASTLLEGGNYGYTF

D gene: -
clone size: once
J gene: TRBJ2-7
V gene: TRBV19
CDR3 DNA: TGTGCCAGTAGTATAGATGGGCGGTCCGAGCAGTACTTC
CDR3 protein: CASSIDGRSEQYF

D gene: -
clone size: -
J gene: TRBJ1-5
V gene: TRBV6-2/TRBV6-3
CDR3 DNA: TGTGCCAGCAGTAGCCAGGGCAATCAGCCCCAGCATTTT
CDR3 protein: CASSSQGNQPQHF

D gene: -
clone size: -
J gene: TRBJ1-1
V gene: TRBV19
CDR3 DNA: TGTGCCAGTAGTATAGGTTGGGGGGCCGAAGCTTTCTTT
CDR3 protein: CASSIGWGAEAFF

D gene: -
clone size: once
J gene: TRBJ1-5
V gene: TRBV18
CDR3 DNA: TGTGCCAGCTCAGAGAATAGCAATCAGCCCCAGCATTTT
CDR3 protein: CASSENSNQPQHF

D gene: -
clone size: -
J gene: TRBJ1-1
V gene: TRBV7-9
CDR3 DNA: TGTGCCAGCAGCTCACCTCCGGGACCGCTGAACACTGAAGCTTTCTTT
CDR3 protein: CASSSPPGPLNTEAFF

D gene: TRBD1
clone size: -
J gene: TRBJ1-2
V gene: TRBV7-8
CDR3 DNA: TGTGCCAGCAGCTTGACAGGGGGAAGCTACACCTTC
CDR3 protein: CASSLTGGSYTF

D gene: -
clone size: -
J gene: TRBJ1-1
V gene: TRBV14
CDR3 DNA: TGTGCCAGCAGCCAAGATTGGGCAGGGCTGGAAGCTTTCTTT
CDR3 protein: CASSQDWAGLEAFF

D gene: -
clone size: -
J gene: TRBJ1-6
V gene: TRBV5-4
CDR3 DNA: TGTGCCAGCAGTGCCCGGGATACAGGACGGTCACCCCTCCACTTT
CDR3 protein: CASSARDTGRSPLHF

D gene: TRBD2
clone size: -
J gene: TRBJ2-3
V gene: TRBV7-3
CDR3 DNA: TGTGCCAGCAGCCCCGGGGCTAGCGGGGCGGCAGATACGCAGTATTTT
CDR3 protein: CASSPGASGAADTQYF

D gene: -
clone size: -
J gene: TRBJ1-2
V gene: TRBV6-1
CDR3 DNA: TGTGCCAGCAGTGAAGGATGGGGCCCTAACTATGGCTACACCTTC
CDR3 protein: CASSEGWGPNYGYTF

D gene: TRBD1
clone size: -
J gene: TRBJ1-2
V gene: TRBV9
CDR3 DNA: TGTGCCAGCAGCCTTGGGACAGCGAATATTAACTATGGCTACACCTTC
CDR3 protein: CASSLGTANINYGYTF

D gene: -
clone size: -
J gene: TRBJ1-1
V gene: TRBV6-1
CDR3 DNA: TGTGCCAGCAGTGAAGCGCACGGTGAAGCTTTCTTT
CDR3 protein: CASSEAHGEAFF

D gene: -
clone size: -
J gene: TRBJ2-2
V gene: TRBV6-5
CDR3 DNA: TGTGCCAGCAAGGGCTTGAACACCGGGGAGCTGTTTTTT
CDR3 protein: CASKGLNTGELFF

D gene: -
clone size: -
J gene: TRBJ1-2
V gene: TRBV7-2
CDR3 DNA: TGTGCCAGCAGCTTACAATGGGGCAAATGGCAGGGATCGTTTGGCTACACCTTC
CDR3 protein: CASSLQWGKWQGSFGYTF

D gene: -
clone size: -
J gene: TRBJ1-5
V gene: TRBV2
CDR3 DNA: TGTGCCAGCAGTGGACGACCTAGCCGGGACCCTAGCCAGCCCCAGCATTTT
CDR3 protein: CASSGRPSRDPSQPQHF

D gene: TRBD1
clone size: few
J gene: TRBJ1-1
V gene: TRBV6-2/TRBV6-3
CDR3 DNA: TGTGCCAGCAGCGAACAGGGGATCACTGAAGCTTTCTTT
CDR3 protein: CASSEQGITEAFF

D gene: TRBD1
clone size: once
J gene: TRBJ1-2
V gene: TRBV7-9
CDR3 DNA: TGTGCCAGCAGACTACAGGGGCCGGGCTATGGCTACACCTTC
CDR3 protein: CASRLQGPGYGYTF

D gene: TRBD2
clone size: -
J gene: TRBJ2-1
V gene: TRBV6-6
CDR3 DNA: TGTGCCAGCAGTTACGGCCGGGAGGGAGCCTACAATGAGCAGTTCTTC
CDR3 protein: CASSYGREGAYNEQFF

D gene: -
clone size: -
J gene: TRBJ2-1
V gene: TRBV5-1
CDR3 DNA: TGCGCCAGCAGCTTGGAGTCAGGCGCCTACAATGAGCAGTTCTTC
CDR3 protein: CASSLESGAYNEQFF

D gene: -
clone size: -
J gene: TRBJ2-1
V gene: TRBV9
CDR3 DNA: TGTGCCAGCAGCGTAGTCATCGGCAGCTCCTACAATGAGCAGTTCTTC
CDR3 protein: CASSVVIGSSYNEQFF

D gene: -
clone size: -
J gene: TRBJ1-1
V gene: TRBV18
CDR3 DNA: TGTGCCAGCTCACCACGGAGGGACGGGAACACTGAAGCTTTCTTT
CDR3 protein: CASSPRRDGNTEAFF

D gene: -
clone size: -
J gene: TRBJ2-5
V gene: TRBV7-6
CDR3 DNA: TGTGCCAGCAGGCAGACGGGAGACTGGGAGACCCAGTACTTC
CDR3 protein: CASRQTGDWETQYF

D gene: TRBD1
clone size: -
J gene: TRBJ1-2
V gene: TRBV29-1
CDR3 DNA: TGCAGCGTCCAAAGGACAGGGGTCGGTGGCTACACCTTC
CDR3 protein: CSVQRTGVGGYTF

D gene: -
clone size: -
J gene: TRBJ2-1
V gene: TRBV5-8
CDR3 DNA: TGTGCCAGCAGCCGAGGGGAGTCCTCCTACAATGAGCAGTTCTTC
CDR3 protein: CASSRGESSYNEQFF

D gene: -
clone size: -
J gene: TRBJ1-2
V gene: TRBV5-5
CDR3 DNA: TGTGCCAGCAGCTTGGACAGGGTCTATGGCTACACCTTC
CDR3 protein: CASSLDRVYGYTF

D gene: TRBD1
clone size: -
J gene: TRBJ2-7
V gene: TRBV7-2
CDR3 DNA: TGTGCCAGCAGCTCCGGGACAGGGATAAACGAGCAGTACTTC
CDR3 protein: CASSSGTGINEQYF

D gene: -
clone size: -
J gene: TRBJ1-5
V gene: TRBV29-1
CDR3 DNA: TGCAGCGTGGGCCTCGGGGGCTATCAGCCCCAGCATTTT
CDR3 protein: CSVGLGGYQPQHF

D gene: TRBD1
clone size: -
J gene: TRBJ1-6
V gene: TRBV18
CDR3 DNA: TGTGCCAGCTCTCCCAGGACAGGGGGCGCAATTCGTAATTCACCCCTCCACTTT
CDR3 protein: CASSPRTGGAIRNSPLHF

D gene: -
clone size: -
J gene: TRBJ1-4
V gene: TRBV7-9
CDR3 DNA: TGTGCCAGCAGCTTGGTGTGGGGGGAGAGTGAAAAACTGTTTTTT
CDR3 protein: CASSLVWGESEKLFF

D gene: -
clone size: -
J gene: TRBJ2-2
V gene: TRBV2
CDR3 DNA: TGTGCCAGCAGTGACTACACCGGGGAGCTGTTTTTT
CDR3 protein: CASSDYTGELFF

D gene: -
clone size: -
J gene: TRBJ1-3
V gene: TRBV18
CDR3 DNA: TGTGCCAGCTCACCCAGCGGGGGCCGCTCTGGAAACACCATATATTTT
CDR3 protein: CASSPSGGRSGNTIYF

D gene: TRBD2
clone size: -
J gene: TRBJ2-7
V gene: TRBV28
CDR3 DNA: TGTGCCAGCAGCCAAGGGACTAGCGGGGCCCACGAGCAGTACTTC
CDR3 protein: CASSQGTSGAHEQYF

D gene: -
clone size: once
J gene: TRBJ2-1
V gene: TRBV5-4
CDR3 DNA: TGTGCCAGCAGCCCTCGCGGAGGAGGTCGGTCCTACAATGAGCAGTTCTTC
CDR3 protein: CASSPRGGGRSYNEQFF

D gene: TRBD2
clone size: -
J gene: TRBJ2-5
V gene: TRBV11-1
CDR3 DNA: TGTGCCAGCAGCCGGGGGGGACCGATCCAAGAGACCCAGTACTTC
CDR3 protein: CASSRGGPIQETQYF

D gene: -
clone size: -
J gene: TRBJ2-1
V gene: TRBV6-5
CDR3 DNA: TGTGCCAGCAGTTCTTATGGGAATGAGCAGTTCTTC
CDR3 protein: CASSSYGNEQFF

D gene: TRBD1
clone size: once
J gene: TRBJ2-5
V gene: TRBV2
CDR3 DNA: TGTGCCAGCAGTGGTCCCGGGACAGGGGAAGAGACCCAGTACTTC
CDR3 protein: CASSGPGTGEETQYF

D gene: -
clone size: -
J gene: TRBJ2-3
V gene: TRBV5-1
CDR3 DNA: TGCGCCAGCAGCTTTCGGGGGGCCGAAGATACGCAGTATTTT
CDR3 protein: CASSFRGAEDTQYF

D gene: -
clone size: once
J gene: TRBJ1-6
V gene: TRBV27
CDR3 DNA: TGTGCCAGCAGTCTTCTTCCCCAGGCAGGGCCGAATTCACCCCTCCACTTT
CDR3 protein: CASSLLPQAGPNSPLHF

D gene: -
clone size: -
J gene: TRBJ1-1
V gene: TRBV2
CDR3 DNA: TGTGCCAGCAGTGAAGGGGGCACTGAAGCTTTCTTT
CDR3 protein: CASSEGGTEAFF

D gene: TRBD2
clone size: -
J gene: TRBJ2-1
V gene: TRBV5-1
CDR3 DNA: TGCGCCAGCAGCCCCGTAGCGGGAGATAGGTACAATGAGCAGTTCTTC
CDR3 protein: CASSPVAGDRYNEQFF